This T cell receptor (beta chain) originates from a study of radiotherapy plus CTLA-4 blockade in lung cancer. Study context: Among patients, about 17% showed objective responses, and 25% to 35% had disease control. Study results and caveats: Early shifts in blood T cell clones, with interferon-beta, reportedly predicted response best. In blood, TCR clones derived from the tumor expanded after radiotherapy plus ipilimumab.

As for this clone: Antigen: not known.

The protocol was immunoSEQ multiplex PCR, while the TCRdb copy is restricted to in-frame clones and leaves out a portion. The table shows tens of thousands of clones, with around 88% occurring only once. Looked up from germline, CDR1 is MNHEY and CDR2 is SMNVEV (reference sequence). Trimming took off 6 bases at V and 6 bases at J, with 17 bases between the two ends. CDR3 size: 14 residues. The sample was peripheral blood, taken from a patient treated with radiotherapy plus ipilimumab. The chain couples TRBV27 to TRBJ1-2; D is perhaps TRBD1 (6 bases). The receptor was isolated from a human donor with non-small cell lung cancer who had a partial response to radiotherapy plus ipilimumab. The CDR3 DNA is TGTGCCAGCAGAACTATCGGGGGGCGGGATGGCTACACCTTC. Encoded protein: CASRTIGGRDGYTF.